This T cell receptor (beta chain) stems from a study of shared clonotypes between healthy human individuals. Turning to this clone: The sample holds other DNA sequences that translate to the same CDR3.

CDR3 length equals 12 residues. V was shortened by 5 bases and J by 6 bases, with 9 bases between the two germline ends. In germline, CDR1 is SGHTA, CDR2 FQGNSA. Using approximately 200 ng DNA, 25,000 to 35,000 T cell genomes, the sorted-subset replicate PCRs were run. Sequenced by immunoSEQ multiplex PCR; TCRdb stores in-frame clones only, minus some. Of some 360,000 clones listed, about 73% are singletons. Sequenced sample: memory CD4+ T cells sorted from blood. Documented subset: CD45RA-negative fraction. The chain couples TRBV7-2 to TRBJ2-3; D is uncertain. This TCR came from a man aged 25 to 40 in good health. As DNA, the CDR3 is TGTGCCAGCAGCCCCTATTCGGATACGCAGTATTTT. It yields the protein CASSPYSDTQYF.